One and the same sample provided the 27 T cell receptor beta chains below, sequenced in a study of shared clonotypes between healthy human individuals (TCRdb year 2020). Receptor amplification or capture employed the immunoSEQ multiplex PCR assay. Here the immuneACCESS table is served through TCRdb, limited to in-frame sequences with V and J called. Missing clones are a known gap in these copies; in checked studies unresolved V genes cover under half, and the rest lacks a known reason. The sample includes roughly 510,000 clones, with approximately 79% observed a single time. The biggest ten clones account for approximately 12% of the sample. The sequenced material came from PBMCs. These receptor sequences come from a woman in her 40s in good health. Some clones in this sample may be carry-over from other donors' samples.

The chain's CDR3 is CASSIQGVHEQYF. CDR3 sequence (DNA): TGTGCCAGCAGCATACAGGGAGTCCACGAGCAGTACTTC. This chain uses TRBV11-3 with TRBJ2-7; D is perhaps TRBD1 (6 bases). From germline, CDR1 is SGHNT and CDR2 YENEEA. Trimming cost V 5 bases and J 5 bases, with 13 bases left between them. The CDR3 consists of 13 residues. The full variable domain, its missing parts supplied by reference TRBV11-3 and TRBJ2-7, is EAGVVQSPRYKIIEKKQPVAFWCNPISGHNTLYWYLQNLGQGPELLIRYENEEAVDDSQLPKDRFSAERLKGVDSTLKIQPAELGDSAVYLCASSIQGVHEQYFGPGTRLTVT.

The gene calls are TRBV18 and TRBJ1-6; 9 bases are a match to TRBD1. CDR3 length equals 13 residues. The trim removed 8 bases at V and 8 bases at J, leaving 4 bases unmatched. CDR1 KGHSH and CDR2 LQKENI come from the germline V gene. DNA for the CDR3: TGTGCCAGCAACAGGGGGCCCGATTCACCCCTCCACTTT. It encodes CASNRGPDSPLHF.

The chain recombines TRBV5-4 with TRBJ2-7; D perhaps matches TRBD1 (6 bases). Trimming removed 4 bases from V and 0 bases from J, with 14 bases in between. The CDR3 consists of 15 residues. Germline CDR1 is SGHNT and CDR2 is YYREEE (reference sequence). The CDR3 here is CASSQTQGSSYEQYF. For the CDR3, the DNA is TGTGCCAGCAGCCAAACCCAGGGGAGCTCCTACGAGCAGTACTTC.

The chain recombines TRBV4-2 with TRBJ1-5; D uncertain. This CDR3 comprises 14 residues. Germline V lookup: CDR1 LGHNA, CDR2 YNFKEQ. Trimming shortened V by 1 base and J by 5 bases, and 9 bases separated the two germline ends. The CDR3 loop reads CASSQGVTHQPQHF. CDR3 DNA sequence: TGTGCCAGCAGCCAAGGCGTTACCCATCAGCCCCAGCATTTT.

The J gene is TRBJ2-5, the V gene TRBV5-6; no definite D call. Germline V gives CDR1 SGHDT, CDR2 YYEEEE. The CDR3 has 13 residues. The V end lost 2 bases, the J end lost 5 bases, and 10 bases lay between the germline ends. The CDR3 DNA is TGTGCCAGCAGCTTCGGCGCCAGGGAGACCCAGTACTTC. This translates into CASSFGARETQYF.

The chain employs TRBV19 and TRBJ2-7, with D possibly being TRBD1 (5 bases). Germline V lookup: CDR1 LNHDA, CDR2 SQIVND (reference sequence). The CDR3 extends over 12 amino acids. Trimming shortened V by 8 bases and J by 3 bases, and 11 bases separated the two germline ends. Here the CDR3 reads CASFRAVYEQYF. The CDR3 region has the DNA TGTGCCAGTTTCAGGGCCGTCTACGAGCAGTACTTC.

As to this clone: Other nucleotide sequences in the sample specify the same CDR3. The J gene is TRBJ2-5, the V gene TRBV18; 8 positions match TRBD1. In germline, CDR1 is KGHSH, CDR2 LQKENI. V was pared by 3 bases and J by 4 bases, with 4 bases of the junction left unmatched. The CDR3 runs 14 residues. The CDR3 reads CASSPTGAGETQYF. The CDR3 DNA reads TGTGCCAGCTCACCGACAGGGGCGGGAGAGACCCAGTACTTC.

This chain links TRBV2 with TRBJ1-1; 7 nucleotides agree with TRBD1. CDR3 length equals 16 residues. Germline V gives CDR1 SNHLY, CDR2 FYNNEI. The junction had 8 bases not matched to a gene; V was cut back by 3 bases and J by 1 base. The CDR3 is CASSDRTGAKNTEAFF. The CDR3 DNA is TGTGCCAGCAGTGATAGGACAGGAGCAAAGAACACTGAAGCTTTCTTT.

The gene calls are TRBV19 and TRBJ1-5; D call uncertain. This CDR3 is built from 13 residues. V was clipped by 4 bases and J by 9 bases, with 13 bases between them. Germline V gene data show CDR1 as LNHDA and CDR2 as SQIVND (reference sequence). The DNA for the CDR3 is TGTGCCAGTAGTAGTTGGACCGATTCGCCCCAGCATTTT. Translating gives CASSSWTDSPQHF.

V is TRBV6-6 and J is TRBJ1-3, with D perhaps TRBD1 (5 bases). The CDR3 length is 13 residues. V lost 6 bases and J lost 0, with 6 bases in between. CDR1 and CDR2 (germline): MNHNY, SVGAGI (reference sequence). This chain's CDR3 is CASRDTSGNTIYF. The CDR3 nucleotides are TGTGCCAGCAGGGACACCTCTGGAAACACCATATATTTT.

V and J are TRBV9 and TRBJ1-3; D not resolved. The germline CDR1 and CDR2 sequences are SGDLS and YYNGEE. V lost 1 base, J lost 2 bases, and 7 bases lay in between. The CDR3 length is 14 residues. CDR3 nucleotides: TGTGCCAGCAGCGTACAGGCGACTGGAAACACCATATATTTT. It codes for CASSVQATGNTIYF.

On this clone itself: This CDR3 is also generated by other DNA sequences in the sample. The chain is built from TRBV2 and TRBJ2-7; D gene unclear. This CDR3 has 10 amino acids. V was pared by 5 bases and J by 1 base, with 0 bases between. CDR1 is SNHLY, CDR2 FYNNEI, per germline. CDR3 DNA: TGTGCCAGCAGTTCCTACGAGCAGTACTTC. It is translated as CASSSYEQYF.

This chain joins TRBV7-7 and TRBJ2-5; D not resolved. Germline-derived CDR1 and CDR2 are SSHAT and FNYEAQ (reference sequence). The CDR3 extends over 12 amino acids. V lost 5 bases and J lost 5, with 9 bases in between. The CDR3 protein is CASSRSGETQYF. The CDR3 DNA is TGTGCCAGCAGCCGTAGTGGGGAGACCCAGTACTTC.

This clone was found a few times. The chain carries TRBV14 and TRBJ2-7, with D possibly TRBD2 on 6 matching bases. CDR3 size: 14 residues. Between the trimmed V and J ends, which lost 1 base and 4 bases, there was a span of 11 bases. The germline V gene has CDR1 SGHDN and CDR2 FVKESK. CDR3: CASSQVGGQYEQYF. CDR3 nucleotide sequence: TGTGCCAGCAGCCAAGTGGGAGGTCAATACGAGCAGTACTTC.

The CDR3 is CASSQEQGYGYTF. The CDR3 coding sequence is TGTGCCAGCTCACAAGAACAGGGTTACGGCTACACCTTC. The chain uses TRBV18 and TRBJ1-2; D might be TRBD1 (6 bases). The germline V gene has CDR1 KGHSH and CDR2 LQKENI. V was trimmed by 4 bases and J by 8 bases, leaving 14 bases between them. This CDR3 region has 13 residues.

The chain employs TRBV18 and TRBJ2-7, with a tentative D call TRBD2 (6 bases). Germline CDR1 reads KGHSH; CDR2 reads LQKENI. Deletions cut 3 bases from V and 2 bases from J, with 8 bases between. This CDR3 is built from 13 residues. The CDR3 DNA sequence: TGTGCCAGCTCACCGGGACTTACCTACGAGCAGTACTTC. Its protein is CASSPGLTYEQYF.

The rearrangement links TRBV28 to TRBJ1-5, with D unclear. Germline assignment: CDR1 MDHEN and CDR2 SYDVKM. The CDR3 is 14 amino acids. V lost 10 bases to trimming and J lost 2 bases, with 15 bases between them. CDR3 in DNA: TGTGCCACCCTGCTAAATTTGGGCAATCAGCCCCAGCATTTT. Amino acids: CATLLNLGNQPQHF. Combining the CDR3 with reference TRBV28 and TRBJ1-5 gives the whole variable domain DVKVTQSSRYLVKRTGEKVFLECVQDMDHENMFWYRQDPGLGLRLIYFSYDVKMKEKGDIPEGYSVSREKKERFSLILESASTNQTSMYLCATLLNLGNQPQHFGDGTRLSIL.

The V call is TRBV7-8, the J call TRBJ2-2, with 11 bases fitting TRBD2. Trimming took 8 bases from V and 9 from J; bases not matched to a gene: 11. CDR1 and CDR2 from the germline V gene are SGHVS and FQNEAQ. This CDR3 is built from 15 residues. CDR3 in DNA: TGTGCCAGCGCCACGGGACTAGCGGCGGCTAGGGAGCTGTTTTTT. It specifies CASATGLAAARELFF.

CDR3 in amino acids: CASSVATTPGGPYEQYF. In DNA, the CDR3 is TGTGCCAGCAGCGTAGCAACTACTCCGGGGGGGCCATACGAGCAGTACTTC. The chain uses TRBV9 and TRBJ2-7, with 8 positions matching TRBD2. Germline CDR1 SGDLS, CDR2 YYNGEE. V lost 0 bases to trimming and J lost 4 bases; unmatched junction nucleotides: 12. The CDR3 is made up of 17 amino acids.

V is TRBV7-8 and J is TRBJ2-7; 8 bases agree with TRBD2. Germline CDR1 SGHVS, CDR2 FQNEAQ. This CDR3 has 15 amino acids. The junction had 8 bases not matched to a gene; V was cut back by 5 bases and J by 2 bases. The CDR3 here is CASSHTAGATYEQYF. For the CDR3, the DNA is TGTGCCAGCAGCCACACAGCGGGAGCTACCTACGAGCAGTACTTC. Based on the CDR3 plus reference TRBV7-8 and TRBJ2-7, the full variable domain is GAGVSQSPRYKVAKRGQDVALRCDPISGHVSLFWYQQALGQGPEFLTYFQNEAQLDKSGLPSDRFFAERPEGSVSTLKIQRTQQEDSAVYLCASSHTAGATYEQYFGPGTRLTVT.

The chain joins TRBV21-1 to TRBJ1-1; the table names TRBD1, a call not compared with the DNA. TRBV21-1 is marked as a pseudogene. This CDR3 region has 15 residues. CDR3 amino acids: CASSKAGRGNTEAFF. CDR3 sequence (DNA): TGTGCCAGCAGCAAAGCGGGAAGGGGGAACACTGAAGCTTTCTTT.

The rearrangement links TRBV27 to TRBJ2-7, with D possibly being TRBD1 (5 bases). The CDR3 is 14 residues long. Trimming took off 4 bases at V and 3 bases at J, with 13 bases between the two ends. Germline lookup yields CDR1 MNHEY and CDR2 SMNVEV (reference sequence). The CDR3: CASSWTRESYEQYF. CDR3 coding DNA: TGTGCCAGCAGTTGGACAAGGGAAAGCTACGAGCAGTACTTC.

The J gene is TRBJ2-7, the V gene TRBV9; TRBD2 might be the D (6 bases). The V gene's germline CDR1 is SGDLS and CDR2 YYNGEE. There are 13 residues in the CDR3. V lost 3 bases to trimming and J lost 9 bases, with 16 bases between them. CDR3 loop: CASSANTGVAQYF. As DNA, the CDR3 is TGTGCCAGCAGCGCAAACACGGGGGTCGCGCAGTACTTC.

Of note for this clone: The same CDR3 can be traced to other DNA sequences in this sample. The gene calls are TRBV7-2 and TRBJ2-7, with a possible D match to TRBD1 (5 bases). V was trimmed by 3 bases and J by 6 bases, leaving 9 bases between them. The germline CDR1 and CDR2 sequences are SGHTA and FQGNSA. CDR3 length equals 12 residues. The CDR3 DNA reads TGTGCCAGCAGCTTTCCAGGGCGCGAGCAGTACTTC. This gives the protein CASSFPGREQYF.

This clone showed up just a few times. The CDR3, as DNA: TGCGCCAGCAGCCTATTGCTGCGAGCGGCCTACTCCTCAGATACGCAGTATTTT. This translates into CASSLLLRAAYSSDTQYF. V and J are TRBV5-1 and TRBJ2-3; tentative D call: TRBD2 (5 bases). This CDR3 comprises 18 residues. V shed 4 bases and J shed 4 bases, with 25 bases lying between them. Germline CDR1 is SGHRS and CDR2 is YFSETQ. Supplemented by reference TRBV5-1 and TRBJ2-3, the full variable domain reads KAGVTQTPRYLIKTRGQQVTLSCSPISGHRSVSWYQQTPGQGLQFLFEYFSETQRNKGNFPGRFSGRQFSNSRSEMNVSTLELGDSALYLCASSLLLRAAYSSDTQYFGPGTRLTVL.

The chain couples TRBV4-2 to TRBJ2-4; 8 positions match TRBD1. This CDR3 comprises 16 residues. The V gene's germline CDR1 is LGHNA and CDR2 YNFKEQ. The ends lost 3 bases at V and 0 bases at J; junction bases unmatched: 4. This CDR3 is CASSHAQGEAKNIQYF. CDR3 sequence (DNA): TGTGCCAGCAGCCACGCACAGGGGGAAGCCAAAAACATTCAGTACTTC.

This rearrangement joins TRBV2 to TRBJ2-7; D is uncertain. CDR3 length equals 12 residues. The ends were cut back, 11 bases at V and 0 bases at J, with 11 bases in the middle. CDR1 is SNHLY, CDR2 FYNNEI, per germline. CDR3 DNA: TGTGCCGGGAAGGGCGACTCCTACGAGCAGTACTTC. Its protein is CAGKGDSYEQYF. Filled out from reference TRBV2 and TRBJ2-7, the complete variable domain reads EPEVTQTPSHQVTQMGQEVILRCVPISNHLYFYWYRQILGQKVEFLVSFYNNEISEKSEIFDDQFSVERPDGSNFTLKIRSTKLEDSAMYFCAGKGDSYEQYFGPGTRLTVT.